This entry concerns a single TCR beta chain. The antigen is unknown. The sequenced fragment ends 3 residues before the CDR3 boundary, so the rest is inferred from the germline J gene. Sequenced by immunoSEQ multiplex PCR; TCRdb stores in-frame clones only, minus some. The table lists tens of thousands of clones. The CDR3 contains 16 residues. The germline V gene encodes CDR1 SGHRS and CDR2 YFSETQ. This sample stems from a study of T cells in women clearing cervical HPV infection. Turning to the study itself: Controls gave blood once infection was undetectable; cases at lesion identification. Only a few women had HLA typing results available. Findings and caveats of the study: Richness plus V gene abundances separated cases from controls with AUC about 0.8.

The sequence came from a woman aged 18 to 75 with a cervical HPV16 infection that either progressed to CIN3+ or cleared (not recorded which). This sequence joins TRBV5-1 and TRBJ2-2, with D maybe TRBD1 (5 bases). Sequenced sample: blood buffy coat. CDR3 DNA (partial): TGCGCCAGCAGCCTCGTGACAGCCTCTGGGGCCAACGTG. Encoded protein: CASSLVTASGANV. The entire CDR3 is CASSLVTASGANVLFF.